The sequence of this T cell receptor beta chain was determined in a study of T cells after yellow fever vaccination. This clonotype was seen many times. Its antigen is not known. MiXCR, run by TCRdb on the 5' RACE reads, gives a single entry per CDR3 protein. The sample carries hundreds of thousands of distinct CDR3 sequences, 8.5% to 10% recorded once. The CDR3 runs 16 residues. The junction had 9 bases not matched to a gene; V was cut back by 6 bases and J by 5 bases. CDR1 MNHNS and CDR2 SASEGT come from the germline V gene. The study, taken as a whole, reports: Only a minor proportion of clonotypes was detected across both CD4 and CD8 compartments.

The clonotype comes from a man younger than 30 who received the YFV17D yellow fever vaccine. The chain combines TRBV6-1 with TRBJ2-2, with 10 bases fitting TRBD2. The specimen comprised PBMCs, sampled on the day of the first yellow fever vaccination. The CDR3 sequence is CASRGSGGAGTGELFF. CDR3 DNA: TGTGCCAGCAGAGGGAGCGGGGGGGCGGGAACCGGGGAGCTGTTTTTT.